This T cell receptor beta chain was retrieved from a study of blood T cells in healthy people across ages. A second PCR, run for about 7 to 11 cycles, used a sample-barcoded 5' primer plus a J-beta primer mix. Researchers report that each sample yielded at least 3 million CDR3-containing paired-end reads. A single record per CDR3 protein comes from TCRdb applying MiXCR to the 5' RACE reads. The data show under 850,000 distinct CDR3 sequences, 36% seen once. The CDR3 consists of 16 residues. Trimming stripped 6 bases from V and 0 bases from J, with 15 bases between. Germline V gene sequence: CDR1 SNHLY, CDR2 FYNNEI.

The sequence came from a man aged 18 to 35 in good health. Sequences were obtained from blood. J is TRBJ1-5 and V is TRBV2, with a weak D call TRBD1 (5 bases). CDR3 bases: TGTGCCAGCAGGAGGGGCGGAACGAATAGCAATCAGCCCCAGCATTTT. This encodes CASRRGGTNSNQPQHF.